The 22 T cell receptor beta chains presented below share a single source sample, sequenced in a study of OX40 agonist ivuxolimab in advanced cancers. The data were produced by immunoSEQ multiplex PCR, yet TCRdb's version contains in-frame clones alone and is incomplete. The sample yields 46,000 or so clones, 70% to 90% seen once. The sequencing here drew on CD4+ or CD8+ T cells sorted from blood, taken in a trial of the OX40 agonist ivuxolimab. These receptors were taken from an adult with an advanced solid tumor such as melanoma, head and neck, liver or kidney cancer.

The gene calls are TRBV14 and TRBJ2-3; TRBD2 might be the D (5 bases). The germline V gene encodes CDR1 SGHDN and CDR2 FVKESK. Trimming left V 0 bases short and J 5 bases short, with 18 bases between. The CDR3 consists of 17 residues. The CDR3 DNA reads TGTGCCAGCAGCCAAGAAAGACAAATTCTAGCCCTAGATACGCAGTATTTT. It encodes CASSQERQILALDTQYF.

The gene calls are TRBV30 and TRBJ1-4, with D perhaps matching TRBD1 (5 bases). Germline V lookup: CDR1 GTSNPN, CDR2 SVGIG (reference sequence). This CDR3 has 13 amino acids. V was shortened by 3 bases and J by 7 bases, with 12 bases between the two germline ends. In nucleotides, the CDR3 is TGTGCCTGGAGGGGTCAGGGCCGTGAAAAACTGTTTTTT. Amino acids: CAWRGQGREKLFF.

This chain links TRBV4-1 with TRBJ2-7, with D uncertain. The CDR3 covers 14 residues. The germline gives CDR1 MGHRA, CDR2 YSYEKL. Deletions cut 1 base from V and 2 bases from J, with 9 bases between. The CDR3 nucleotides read TGCGCCAGCAGCCAAGTGAGAGGCCCCTACGAGCAGTACTTC. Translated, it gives CASSQVRGPYEQYF.

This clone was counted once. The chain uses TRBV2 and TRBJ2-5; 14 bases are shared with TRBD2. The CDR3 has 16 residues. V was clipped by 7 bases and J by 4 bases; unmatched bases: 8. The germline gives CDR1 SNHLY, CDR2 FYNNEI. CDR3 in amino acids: CASNLGLAGAGETQYF. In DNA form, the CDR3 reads TGTGCCAGCAATCTGGGACTAGCGGGGGCAGGAGAGACCCAGTACTTC.

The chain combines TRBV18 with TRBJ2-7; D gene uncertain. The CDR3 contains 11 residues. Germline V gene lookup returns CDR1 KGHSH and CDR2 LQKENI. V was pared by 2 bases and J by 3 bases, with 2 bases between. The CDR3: CASSPDYEQYF. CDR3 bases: TGTGCCAGCTCACCAGACTACGAGCAGTACTTC.

The chain's CDR3 is CASSEYSGATEAFF. The CDR3 DNA reads as TGTGCCAGCAGTGAATACTCAGGGGCCACTGAAGCTTTCTTT. The J gene is TRBJ1-1, the V gene TRBV25-1, with a weak D call TRBD1 (6 bases). The CDR3 covers 14 residues. V was clipped by 0 bases and J by 4 bases, with 9 bases between them. The germline V gene has CDR1 MGHDK and CDR2 SYGVNS.

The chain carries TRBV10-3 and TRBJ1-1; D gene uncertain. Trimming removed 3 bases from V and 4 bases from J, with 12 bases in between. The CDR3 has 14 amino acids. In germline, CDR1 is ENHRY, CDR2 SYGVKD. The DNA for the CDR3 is TGTGCCATCAGTGATAGGGAATTTCGCACTGAAGCTTTCTTT. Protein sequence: CAISDREFRTEAFF.

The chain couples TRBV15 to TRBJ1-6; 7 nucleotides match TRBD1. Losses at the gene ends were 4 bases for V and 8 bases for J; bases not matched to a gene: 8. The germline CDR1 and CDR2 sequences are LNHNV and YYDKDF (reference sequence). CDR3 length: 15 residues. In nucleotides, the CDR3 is TGTGCCACCAGCATTCCCCCGGGACAGTATTCACCCCTCCACTTT. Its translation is CATSIPPGQYSPLHF.

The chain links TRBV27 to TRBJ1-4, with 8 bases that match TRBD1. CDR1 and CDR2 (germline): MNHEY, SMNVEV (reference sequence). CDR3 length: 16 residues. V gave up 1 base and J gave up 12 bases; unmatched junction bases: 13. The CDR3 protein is CASSLYAGQGGMELFF. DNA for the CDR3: TGTGCCAGCAGTTTATATGCAGGACAGGGAGGGATGGAACTGTTTTTT. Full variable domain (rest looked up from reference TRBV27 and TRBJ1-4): EAQVTQNPRYLITVTGKKLTVTCSQNMNHEYMSWYRQDPGLGLRQIYYSMNVEVTDKGDVPEGYKVSRKEKRNFPLILESPSPNQTSLYFCASSLYAGQGGMELFFGSGTQLSVL.

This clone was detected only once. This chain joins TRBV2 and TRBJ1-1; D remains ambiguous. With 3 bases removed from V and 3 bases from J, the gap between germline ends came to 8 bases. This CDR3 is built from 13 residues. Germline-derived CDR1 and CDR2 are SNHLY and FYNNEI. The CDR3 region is CASSDSEDTEAFF. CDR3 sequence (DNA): TGTGCCAGCAGTGATTCCGAGGACACTGAAGCTTTCTTT.

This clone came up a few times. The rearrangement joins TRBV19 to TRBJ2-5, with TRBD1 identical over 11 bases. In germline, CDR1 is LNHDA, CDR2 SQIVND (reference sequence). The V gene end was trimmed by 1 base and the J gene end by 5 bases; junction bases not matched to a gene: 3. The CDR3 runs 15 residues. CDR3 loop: CASSIGDRGAETQYF. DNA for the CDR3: TGTGCCAGTAGTATAGGGGACAGGGGGGCGGAGACCCAGTACTTC.

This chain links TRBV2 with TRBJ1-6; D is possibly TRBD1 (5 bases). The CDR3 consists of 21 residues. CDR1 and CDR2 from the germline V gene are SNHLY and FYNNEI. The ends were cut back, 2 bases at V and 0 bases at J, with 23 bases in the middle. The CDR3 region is CASSEKWGTSTKSSYNSPLHF. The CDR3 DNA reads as TGTGCCAGCAGTGAAAAATGGGGCACAAGTACTAAAAGCTCCTATAATTCACCCCTCCACTTT.

The CDR3 DNA sequence: TGTGCCAGCAGTTTGCGGTACTCGCGGGCCTCCTACGAGCAGTACTTC. Translation gives CASSLRYSRASYEQYF. J is TRBJ2-7 and V is TRBV27; a possible D gene is TRBD2 (5 bases). Germline V lookup: CDR1 MNHEY, CDR2 SMNVEV (reference sequence). V lost 3 bases and J lost 0, with 15 bases in between. There are 16 residues in the CDR3.

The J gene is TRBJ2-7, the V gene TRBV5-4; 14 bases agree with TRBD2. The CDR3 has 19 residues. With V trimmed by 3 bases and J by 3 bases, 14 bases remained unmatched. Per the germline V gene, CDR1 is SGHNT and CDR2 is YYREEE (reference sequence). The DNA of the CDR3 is TGTGCCAGCAGCTCTGCGGGGGGACTAGCGGGAGTTAATAGCTACGAGCAGTACTTC. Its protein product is CASSSAGGLAGVNSYEQYF.

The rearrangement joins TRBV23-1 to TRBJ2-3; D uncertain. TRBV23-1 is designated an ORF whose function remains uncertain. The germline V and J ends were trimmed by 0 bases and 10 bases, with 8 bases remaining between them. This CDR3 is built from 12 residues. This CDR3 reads CASSQSCQAQYF. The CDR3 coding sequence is TGCGCCAGCAGTCAATCTTGTCAAGCGCAGTATTTT.

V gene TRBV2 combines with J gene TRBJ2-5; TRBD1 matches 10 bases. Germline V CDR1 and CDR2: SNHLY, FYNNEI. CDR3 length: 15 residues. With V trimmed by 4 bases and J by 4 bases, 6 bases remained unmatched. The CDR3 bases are TGTGCCAGCAGTGGAGGGACAGGGGACCGAGAGACCCAGTACTTC. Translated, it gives CASSGGTGDRETQYF.

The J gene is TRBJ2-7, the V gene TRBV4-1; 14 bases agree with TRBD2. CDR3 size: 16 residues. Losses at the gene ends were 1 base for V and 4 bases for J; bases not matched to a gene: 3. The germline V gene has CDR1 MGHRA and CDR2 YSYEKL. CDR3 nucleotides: TGCGCCAGCAGCCAAGGTGGGACTAGCGGGAGTTACGAGCAGTACTTC. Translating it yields CASSQGGTSGSYEQYF.

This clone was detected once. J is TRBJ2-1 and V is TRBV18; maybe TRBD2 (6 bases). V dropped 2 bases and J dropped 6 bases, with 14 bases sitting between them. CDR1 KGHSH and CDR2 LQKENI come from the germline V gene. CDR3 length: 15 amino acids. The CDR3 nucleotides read TGTGCCAGCTCACCAGGCAATAGGGGAGGCAATGAGCAGTTCTTC. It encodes CASSPGNRGGNEQFF.

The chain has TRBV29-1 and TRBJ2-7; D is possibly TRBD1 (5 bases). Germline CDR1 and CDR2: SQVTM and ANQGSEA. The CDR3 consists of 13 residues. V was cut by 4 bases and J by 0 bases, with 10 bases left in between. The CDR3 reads CSVVTGNSYEQYF. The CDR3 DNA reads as TGCAGCGTTGTAACAGGAAACTCCTACGAGCAGTACTTC.

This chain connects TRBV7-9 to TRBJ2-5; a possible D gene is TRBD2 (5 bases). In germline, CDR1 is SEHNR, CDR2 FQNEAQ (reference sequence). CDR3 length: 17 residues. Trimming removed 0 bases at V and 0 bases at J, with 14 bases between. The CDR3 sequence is CASSLAGRAGHQETQYF. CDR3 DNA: TGTGCCAGCAGCTTAGCAGGGCGGGCGGGCCACCAAGAGACCCAGTACTTC.

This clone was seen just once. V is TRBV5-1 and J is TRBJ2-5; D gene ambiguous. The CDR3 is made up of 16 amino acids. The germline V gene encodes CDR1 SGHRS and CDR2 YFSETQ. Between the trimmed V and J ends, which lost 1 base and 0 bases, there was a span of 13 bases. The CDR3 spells CASSLRSLKYQETQYF. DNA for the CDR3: TGCGCCAGCAGCTTGCGCAGTTTAAAGTACCAAGAGACCCAGTACTTC.

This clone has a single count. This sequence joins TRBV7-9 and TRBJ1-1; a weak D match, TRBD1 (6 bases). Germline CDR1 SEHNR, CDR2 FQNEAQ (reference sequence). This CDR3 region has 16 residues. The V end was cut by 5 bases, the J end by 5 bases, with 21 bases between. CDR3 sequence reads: CASSPRVGGSETEAFF. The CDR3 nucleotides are TGTGCCAGCAGCCCAAGAGTGGGGGGCAGTGAGACTGAAGCTTTCTTT.